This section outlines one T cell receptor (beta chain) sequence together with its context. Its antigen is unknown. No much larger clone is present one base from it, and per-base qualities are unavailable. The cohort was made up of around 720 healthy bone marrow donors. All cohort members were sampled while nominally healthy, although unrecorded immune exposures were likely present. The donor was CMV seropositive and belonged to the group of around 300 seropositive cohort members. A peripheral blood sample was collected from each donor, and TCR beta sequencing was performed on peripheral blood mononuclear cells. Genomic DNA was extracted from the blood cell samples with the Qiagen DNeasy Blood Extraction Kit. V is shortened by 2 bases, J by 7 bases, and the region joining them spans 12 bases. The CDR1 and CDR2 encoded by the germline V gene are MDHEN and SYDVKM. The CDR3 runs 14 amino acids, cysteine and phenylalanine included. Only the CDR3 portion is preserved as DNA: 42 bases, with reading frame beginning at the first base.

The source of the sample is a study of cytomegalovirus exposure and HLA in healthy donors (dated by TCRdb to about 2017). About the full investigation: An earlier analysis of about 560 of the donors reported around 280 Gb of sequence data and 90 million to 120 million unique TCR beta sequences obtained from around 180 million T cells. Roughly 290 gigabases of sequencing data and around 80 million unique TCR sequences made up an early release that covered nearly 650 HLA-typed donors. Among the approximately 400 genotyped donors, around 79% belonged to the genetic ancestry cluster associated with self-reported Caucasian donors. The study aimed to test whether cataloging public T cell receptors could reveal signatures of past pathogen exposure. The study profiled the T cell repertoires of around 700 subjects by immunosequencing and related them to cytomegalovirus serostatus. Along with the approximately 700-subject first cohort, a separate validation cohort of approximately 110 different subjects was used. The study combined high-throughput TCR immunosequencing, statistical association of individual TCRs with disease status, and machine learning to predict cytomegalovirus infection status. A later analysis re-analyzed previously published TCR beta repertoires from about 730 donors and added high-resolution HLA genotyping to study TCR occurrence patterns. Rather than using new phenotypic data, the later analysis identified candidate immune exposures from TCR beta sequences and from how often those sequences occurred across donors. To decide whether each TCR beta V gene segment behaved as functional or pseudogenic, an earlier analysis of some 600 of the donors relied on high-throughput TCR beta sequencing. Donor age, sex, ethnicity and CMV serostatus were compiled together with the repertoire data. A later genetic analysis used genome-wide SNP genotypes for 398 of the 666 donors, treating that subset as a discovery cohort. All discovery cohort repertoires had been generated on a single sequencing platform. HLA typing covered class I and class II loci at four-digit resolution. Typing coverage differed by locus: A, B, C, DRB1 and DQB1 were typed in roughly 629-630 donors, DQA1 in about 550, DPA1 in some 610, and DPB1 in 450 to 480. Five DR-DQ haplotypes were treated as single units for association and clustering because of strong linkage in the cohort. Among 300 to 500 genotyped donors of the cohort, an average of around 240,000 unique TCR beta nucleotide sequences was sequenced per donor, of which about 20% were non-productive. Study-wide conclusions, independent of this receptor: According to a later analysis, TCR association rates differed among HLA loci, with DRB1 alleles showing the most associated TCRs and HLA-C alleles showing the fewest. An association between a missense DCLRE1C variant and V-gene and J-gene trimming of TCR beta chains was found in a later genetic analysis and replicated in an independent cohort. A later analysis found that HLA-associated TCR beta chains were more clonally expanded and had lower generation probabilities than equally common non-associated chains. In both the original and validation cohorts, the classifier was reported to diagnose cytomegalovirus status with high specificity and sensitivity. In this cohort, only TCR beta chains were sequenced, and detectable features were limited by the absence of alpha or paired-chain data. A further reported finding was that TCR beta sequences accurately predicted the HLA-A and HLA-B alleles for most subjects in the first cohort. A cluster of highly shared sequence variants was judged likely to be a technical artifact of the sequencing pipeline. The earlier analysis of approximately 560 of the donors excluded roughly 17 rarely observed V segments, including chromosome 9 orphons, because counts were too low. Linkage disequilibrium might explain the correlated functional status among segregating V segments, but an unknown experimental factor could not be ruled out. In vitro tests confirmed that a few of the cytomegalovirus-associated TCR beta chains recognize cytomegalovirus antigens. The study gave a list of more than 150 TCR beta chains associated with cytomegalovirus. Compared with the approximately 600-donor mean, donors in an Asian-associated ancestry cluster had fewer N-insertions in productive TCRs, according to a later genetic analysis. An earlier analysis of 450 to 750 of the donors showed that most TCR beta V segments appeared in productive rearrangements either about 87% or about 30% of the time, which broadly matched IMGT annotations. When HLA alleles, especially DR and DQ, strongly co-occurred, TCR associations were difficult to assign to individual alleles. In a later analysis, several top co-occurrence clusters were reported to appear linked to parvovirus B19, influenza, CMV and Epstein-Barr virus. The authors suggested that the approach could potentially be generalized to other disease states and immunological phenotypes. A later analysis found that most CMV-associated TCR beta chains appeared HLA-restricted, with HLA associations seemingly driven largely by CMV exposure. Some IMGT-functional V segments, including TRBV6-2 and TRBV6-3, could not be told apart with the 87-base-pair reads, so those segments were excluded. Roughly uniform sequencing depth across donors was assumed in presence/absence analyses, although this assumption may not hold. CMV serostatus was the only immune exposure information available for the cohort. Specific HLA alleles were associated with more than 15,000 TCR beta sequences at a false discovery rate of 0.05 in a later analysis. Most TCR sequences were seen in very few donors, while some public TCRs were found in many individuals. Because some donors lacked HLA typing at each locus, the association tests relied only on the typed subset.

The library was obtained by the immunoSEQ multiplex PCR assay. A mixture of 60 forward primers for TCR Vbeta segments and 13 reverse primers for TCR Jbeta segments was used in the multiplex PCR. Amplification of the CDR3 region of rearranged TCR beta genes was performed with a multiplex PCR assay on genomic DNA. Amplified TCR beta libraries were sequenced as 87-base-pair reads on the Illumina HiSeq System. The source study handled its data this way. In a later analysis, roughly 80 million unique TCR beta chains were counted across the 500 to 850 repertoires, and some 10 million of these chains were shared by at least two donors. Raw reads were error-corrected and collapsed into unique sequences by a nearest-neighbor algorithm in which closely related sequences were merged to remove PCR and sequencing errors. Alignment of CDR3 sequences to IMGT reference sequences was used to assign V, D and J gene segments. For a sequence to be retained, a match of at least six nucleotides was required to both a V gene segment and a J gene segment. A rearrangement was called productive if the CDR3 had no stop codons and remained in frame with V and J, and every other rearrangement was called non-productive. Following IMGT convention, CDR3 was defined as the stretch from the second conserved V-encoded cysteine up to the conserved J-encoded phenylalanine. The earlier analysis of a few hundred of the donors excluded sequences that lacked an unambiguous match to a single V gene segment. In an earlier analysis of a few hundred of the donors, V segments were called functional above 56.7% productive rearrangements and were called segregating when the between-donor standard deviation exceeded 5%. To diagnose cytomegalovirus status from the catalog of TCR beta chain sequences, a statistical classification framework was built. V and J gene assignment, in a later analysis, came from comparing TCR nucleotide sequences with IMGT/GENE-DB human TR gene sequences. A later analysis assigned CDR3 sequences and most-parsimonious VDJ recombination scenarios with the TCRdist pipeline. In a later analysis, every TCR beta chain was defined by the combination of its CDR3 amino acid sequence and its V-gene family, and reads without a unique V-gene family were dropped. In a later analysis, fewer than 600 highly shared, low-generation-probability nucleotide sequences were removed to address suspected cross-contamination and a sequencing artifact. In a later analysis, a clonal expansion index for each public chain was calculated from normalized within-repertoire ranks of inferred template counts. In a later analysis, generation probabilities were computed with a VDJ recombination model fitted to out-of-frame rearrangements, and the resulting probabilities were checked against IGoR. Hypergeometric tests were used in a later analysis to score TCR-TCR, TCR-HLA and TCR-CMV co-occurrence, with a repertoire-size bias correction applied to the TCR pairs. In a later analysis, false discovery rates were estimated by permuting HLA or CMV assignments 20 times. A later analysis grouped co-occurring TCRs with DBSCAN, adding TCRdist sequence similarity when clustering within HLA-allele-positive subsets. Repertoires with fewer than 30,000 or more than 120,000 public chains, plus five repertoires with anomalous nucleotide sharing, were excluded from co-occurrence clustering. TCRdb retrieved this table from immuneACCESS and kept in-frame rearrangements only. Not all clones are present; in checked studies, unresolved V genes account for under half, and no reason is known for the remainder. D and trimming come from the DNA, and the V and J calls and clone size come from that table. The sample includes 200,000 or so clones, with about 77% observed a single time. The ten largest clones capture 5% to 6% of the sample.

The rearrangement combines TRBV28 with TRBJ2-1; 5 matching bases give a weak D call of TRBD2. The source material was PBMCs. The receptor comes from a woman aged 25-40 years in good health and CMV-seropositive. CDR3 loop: CASSLPGSGNEQFF. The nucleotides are TGTGCCAGCAGTTTACCGGGATCCGGGAATGAGCAGTTCTTC.